This T cell receptor beta chain was recovered during a study of metastatic and nonmetastatic thyroid tumors. None of the patients had undergone any treatment ahead of thyroid surgery. The table lists this clone with many counts. The CDR3 is 16 amino acids. The germline V gene has CDR1 KGHDR and CDR2 SFDVKD. V lost 3 bases and J 0 bases, leaving 8 bases between the germline ends. Through MiXCR, TCRdb re-clonotyped the PCR reads. The sample contains about 20,000 clones, 24% of which appear only once. The receptor was isolated from a female donor with papillary thyroid cancer or a benign thyroid nodule (not recorded which). Some clones in this sample may be carry-over from other donors' samples. The V call is TRBV24-1, the J call TRBJ2-6; D uncertain. The sample comprised tumor tissue. The CDR3: CATSDADDSGANVLTF. CDR3 bases: TGTGCCACCAGTGATGCTGATGACTCTGGGGCCAACGTCCTGACTTTC.